Following are 25 T cell receptor beta chains from one sample sequenced in a study of blood T cell repertoires in COVID-19. Profiling relied on immunoSEQ multiplex PCR, and the TCRdb table lists in-frame clones only, not all of them. Found here are around 140,000 clones, 80% to 90% of them singletons; the top ten hold 2% to 3%. What was sequenced was peripheral blood. These receptors originate from a human donor with acute or convalescent COVID-19. The donor label of this sample is uncertain.

V usage is TRBV7-3 and J usage is TRBJ2-2, with D perhaps matching TRBD2 (6 bases). In germline, CDR1 is SGHTA, CDR2 FQGTGA. V shed 5 bases and J shed 8 bases, with 12 bases lying between them. The CDR3 contains 13 residues. This chain's CDR3 is CASSVGSPGELFF. The CDR3 coding sequence is TGTGCCAGCAGCGTCGGGAGTCCGGGGGAGCTGTTTTTT.

This chain links TRBV29-1 with TRBJ1-2, with D uncertain. Trimming pared 6 bases from V and 7 bases from J, leaving 15 bases between. Germline V gene sequence: CDR1 SQVTM, CDR2 ANQGSEA. The length of the CDR3 is 12 residues. CDR3 region: CSVEGGGPGYTF. CDR3 DNA: TGCAGCGTAGAGGGAGGCGGCCCTGGCTACACCTTC.

The CDR3: CASSPMSGVYTEAFF. The CDR3 bases are TGTGCCAGCTCACCGATGAGCGGGGTCTACACTGAAGCTTTCTTT. The chain joins TRBV18 to TRBJ1-1; D gene ambiguous. The germline V gene encodes CDR1 KGHSH and CDR2 LQKENI. Trimming took off 3 bases at V and 3 bases at J, with 14 bases between the two ends. The CDR3 covers 15 residues. Based on the CDR3 plus reference TRBV18 and TRBJ1-1, the full variable domain is NAGVMQNPRHLVRRRGQEARLRCSPMKGHSHVYWYRQLPEEGLKFMVYLQKENIIDESGMPKERFSAEFPKEGPSILRIQQVVRGDSAAYFCASSPMSGVYTEAFFGQGTRLTVV.

The chain is built from TRBV27 and TRBJ2-1, with a possible D match to TRBD1 (6 bases). The CDR3 contains 14 residues. V was shortened by 6 bases and J by 7 bases, with 16 bases between the two germline ends. The germline V gene encodes CDR1 MNHEY and CDR2 SMNVEV (reference sequence). CDR3 bases: TGTGCCAGCAGAGGAGCAGGGGCAGAGAATGAGCAGTTCTTC. Protein product: CASRGAGAENEQFF.

This chain connects TRBV18 to TRBJ1-1; no clear D gene. Germline V gene sequence: CDR1 KGHSH, CDR2 LQKENI. The CDR3 spans 13 residues. V was clipped by 6 bases and J by 1 base, with 9 bases between them. The CDR3 sequence: CASSPIENTEAFF. In DNA, the CDR3 is TGTGCCAGCTCCCCTATTGAGAACACTGAAGCTTTCTTT. Together with reference TRBV18 and TRBJ1-1, the CDR3 gives the full variable domain: NAGVMQNPRHLVRRRGQEARLRCSPMKGHSHVYWYRQLPEEGLKFMVYLQKENIIDESGMPKERFSAEFPKEGPSILRIQQVVRGDSAAYFCASSPIENTEAFFGQGTRLTVV.

This chain links TRBV28 with TRBJ2-1, with D possibly matching TRBD1 (5 bases). The CDR3 sequence is 14 residues long. Looked up from germline, CDR1 is MDHEN and CDR2 is SYDVKM. Trimming took 2 bases from V and 8 from J, leaving 13 bases between them. The CDR3 is CASSLVDVGDEQFF. The DNA for the CDR3 is TGTGCCAGCAGTTTAGTGGACGTAGGGGATGAGCAGTTCTTC.

The rearrangement links TRBV4-3 to TRBJ1-3, with D unclear. Germline CDR1 is LGHNA and CDR2 is YSLEER. The CDR3 sequence is 17 residues long. V lost 0 bases to trimming and J lost 0 bases, with 12 bases between them. The CDR3 reads CASSQDLGAVSGNTIYF. The DNA for the CDR3 is TGCGCCAGCAGCCAAGATTTGGGCGCCGTCTCTGGAAACACCATATATTTT.

The chain joins TRBV7-9 to TRBJ2-3; D is unclear. Trimming took 1 base from V and 3 from J, leaving 8 bases between them. The CDR3 contains 14 residues. Germline V gives CDR1 SEHNR, CDR2 FQNEAQ (reference sequence). The CDR3 protein is CASSLGLSTDTQYF. The CDR3 region has the DNA TGTGCCAGCAGCTTAGGGCTCTCGACAGATACGCAGTATTTT. The full variable domain, in which reference TRBV7-9 and TRBJ2-3 provide the parts outside the CDR3, is DTGVSQNPRHKITKRGQNVTFRCDPISEHNRLYWYRQTLGQGPEFLTYFQNEAQLEKSRLLSDRFSAERPKGSFSTLEIQRTEQGDSAMYLCASSLGLSTDTQYFGPGTRLTVL.

In this sample, this clone turned up once. V and J are TRBV6-5 and TRBJ2-5; possible D gene TRBD1, 6 bases. V dropped 8 bases and J dropped 5 bases, with 18 bases sitting between them. This CDR3 has 14 residues. CDR1 and CDR2 (germline): MNHEY, SVGAGI. The CDR3 coding sequence is TGTGCCAGCGCCGGCCACAGGGCGATTGAGACCCAGTACTTC. It translates to CASAGHRAIETQYF.

J is TRBJ2-7 and V is TRBV7-9, with D possibly being TRBD1 (6 bases). Germline CDR1 SEHNR, CDR2 FQNEAQ (reference sequence). The CDR3 extends over 15 amino acids. The V and J ends lost 3 bases and 2 bases respectively, with 14 bases between them. This chain's CDR3 is CASSLVGRGPYEQYF. DNA of the CDR3: TGTGCCAGCAGCTTGGTAGGCAGGGGACCCTACGAGCAGTACTTC.

This rearrangement joins TRBV19 to TRBJ1-2; 11 bases match TRBD1. V shed 5 bases, J shed 6 bases, and the junction held 8 bases outside the gene matches. Germline V gene lookup returns CDR1 LNHDA and CDR2 SQIVND (reference sequence). This CDR3 has 15 residues. CDR3 loop: CASSSTGQGVHGYTF. The CDR3 bases are TGTGCCAGTAGTTCCACGGGACAGGGGGTACATGGCTACACCTTC.

The V call is TRBV5-5, the J call TRBJ1-3; D is uncertain. The CDR3 spans 16 residues. Between the trimmed V and J ends, which lost 4 bases and 2 bases, there was a span of 16 bases. CDR1 is SGHKS, CDR2 YYEKEE, per germline (reference sequence). The CDR3 DNA reads as TGTGCCAGCAGCGATTATCGACTACGGACTGGAAACACCATATATTTT. Its protein product is CASSDYRLRTGNTIYF. Filled out from reference TRBV5-5 and TRBJ1-3, the complete variable domain reads DAGVTQSPTHLIKTRGQQVTLRCSPISGHKSVSWYQQVLGQGPQFIFQYYEKEERGRGNFPDRFSARQFPNYSSELNVNALLLGDSALYLCASSDYRLRTGNTIYFGEGSWLTVV.

This chain joins TRBV29-1 and TRBJ1-1, with D hard to call. Looked up from germline, CDR1 is SQVTM and CDR2 is ANQGSEA. V was clipped by 0 bases and J by 2 bases, with 7 bases between them. This CDR3 region has 13 residues. The CDR3 nucleotides read TGCAGCGTTGAAGAACAAATTAACACTGAAGCTTTCTTT. It codes for CSVEEQINTEAFF.

The V call is TRBV10-3, the J call TRBJ1-2; TRBD1 might be the D (5 bases). This CDR3 comprises 14 residues. Deletions cut 1 base from V and 8 bases from J, with 14 bases between. Germline values: CDR1 ENHRY, CDR2 SYGVKD. The CDR3 here is CAISELLQESGYTF. CDR3 sequence (DNA): TGTGCCATCAGTGAGTTGTTACAGGAGTCCGGCTACACCTTC.

The genes are TRBV6-1 and TRBJ2-1, with 8 bases matching TRBD1. Germline V gene lookup returns CDR1 MNHNS and CDR2 SASEGT. The CDR3 runs 17 residues. The V segment lost 2 bases and the J segment 5 bases; nucleotides outside the gene matches: 11. CDR3 protein: CASSELQGVFSHNEQFF. CDR3 DNA sequence: TGTGCCAGCAGTGAACTACAGGGGGTTTTTTCCCACAATGAGCAGTTCTTC.

The chain has TRBV9 and TRBJ1-4; D perhaps matches TRBD1 (5 bases). The CDR3 is made up of 16 amino acids. Germline V lookup: CDR1 SGDLS, CDR2 YYNGEE. Trimming left V 0 bases short and J 5 bases short, with 14 bases between. CDR3 DNA: TGTGCCAGCAGCGTAGGAGTAGGACAACGAAATGAAAAACTGTTTTTT. It specifies CASSVGVGQRNEKLFF.

This clone occurred a few times. This chain uses TRBV12-1 with TRBJ2-7; the table's D call, TRBD1, was not checked against the DNA. TRBV12-1 is a known pseudogene. There are 13 residues in the CDR3. CDR3 coding DNA: TGTGCCAGCAGCGCCACAGGGTCCTACGAGCAGTACGTC. This codes for CASSATGSYEQYV.

This rearrangement joins TRBV14 to TRBJ2-7; tentative D call: TRBD1 (5 bases). This CDR3 region has 12 residues. Per germline, CDR1 SGHDN and CDR2 FVKESK. V lost 4 bases and J 4 bases, leaving 8 bases between the germline ends. CDR3 sequence reads: CASSLQGYEQYF. CDR3 DNA sequence: TGTGCCAGCAGCCTCCAGGGTTACGAGCAGTACTTC.

As DNA, the CDR3 is TGTGCCAGCAGTTACGACGGGGAGTACAATGAGCAGTTCTTC. This sequence encodes CASSYDGEYNEQFF. The chain combines TRBV6-5 with TRBJ2-1, with TRBD2 as a possible D gene (5 bases). Germline V gene sequence: CDR1 MNHEY, CDR2 SVGAGI. V lost 2 bases and J 4 bases, leaving 9 bases between the germline ends. The length of the CDR3 is 14 residues.

This clone was detected ten times or more. The gene calls are TRBV6-1 and TRBJ1-3; D might be TRBD1 (5 bases). CDR3 length: 14 amino acids. Germline-derived CDR1 and CDR2 are MNHNS and SASEGT. V gave up 2 bases and J gave up 7 bases, with 12 bases separating them. CDR3 region: CASSENLKGNTIYF. The DNA of the CDR3 is TGTGCCAGCAGTGAAAATTTGAAGGGGAACACCATATATTTT.

The genes are TRBV24-1 and TRBJ1-5; 11 nucleotides match TRBD1. V lost 2 bases to trimming and J lost 5 bases; unmatched junction nucleotides: 7. CDR3 length: 17 residues. Looked up from germline, CDR1 is KGHDR and CDR2 is SFDVKD. The chain's CDR3 is CATSDYTGTGGYQPQHF. The CDR3 DNA sequence: TGTGCCACCAGTGATTACACCGGGACAGGGGGTTATCAGCCCCAGCATTTT.

The J gene is TRBJ2-1, the V gene TRBV6-5; D possibly corresponds to TRBD2 (5 bases). Germline CDR1 and CDR2: MNHEY and SVGAGI. Trimming removed 7 bases at V and 7 bases at J, with 17 bases between. CDR3 length equals 14 residues. For the CDR3, the DNA is TGTGCCAGCATGGCGACGGGGAAGCGAAATGAGCAGTTCTTC. It is translated as CASMATGKRNEQFF.

The chain combines TRBV7-9 with TRBJ1-1; TRBD1 is a possible D gene (6 bases). The CDR3 is made up of 15 amino acids. Trimming took off 1 base at V and 4 bases at J, with 13 bases between the two ends. Germline loops: CDR1 SEHNR, CDR2 FQNEAQ (reference sequence). In nucleotides, the CDR3 is TGTGCCAGCAGCTTAGATGGGGCCAGGGGCACTGAAGCTTTCTTT. Amino acid sequence: CASSLDGARGTEAFF.

The CDR3 spells CATSDQTRQPQHF. The CDR3 DNA follows: TGTGCCACCAGTGACCAGACTAGGCAGCCCCAGCATTTT. The genes are TRBV24-1 and TRBJ1-5; D gene ambiguous. Trimming left V 4 bases short and J 7 bases short, with 10 bases between. Germline-derived CDR1 and CDR2 are KGHDR and SFDVKD. This CDR3 is built from 13 residues.

The table lists this clone with a count of one. The genes are TRBV9 and TRBJ2-7, with D possibly TRBD1 on 5 matching bases. Trimming cost V 4 bases and J 4 bases, with 15 bases left between them. Germline CDR1 SGDLS, CDR2 YYNGEE. The CDR3 is 14 amino acids. The CDR3 spells CASSRRQTSYEQYF. The CDR3 nucleotides read TGTGCCAGCAGCAGAAGACAGACGAGTTACGAGCAGTACTTC.